One TCR beta chain is described in this entry. Its antigen remains unknown. The data were taken from a study of a mutant IDH1 vaccine in newly diagnosed glioma. Study details: The patients were given eight vaccinations, one each in weeks 1, 3, 5, 7, 11, 15, 19 and 23. Following radiotherapy alone, or alongside temozolomide cycles, vaccination was started after an interval of 4-6 weeks. Overall study findings and caveats: Most patients, roughly 92%, showed vaccine-induced immune responses.

Sequencing used immunoSEQ multiplex PCR; TCRdb keeps in-frame clones, though not all of them. Seen here are 25,000 to 30,000 clones, 79% observed once, and the top ten hold 6% to 8%. Specified time point: week 5, during vaccination. It was 300 ug of mutant IDH1 20-mer peptide that made up each vaccine dose, given with topical imiquimod. The germline V gene encodes CDR1 MNHNY and CDR2 SVGAGI (reference sequence). The length of the CDR3 is 13 residues. Deletions cut 7 bases from V and 1 base from J, with 11 bases between. This TCR derives from a man in his forties with glioma. Some clones in this sample may be carry-over from other donors' samples. V usage is TRBV6-6 and J usage is TRBJ2-7, with a weak D call TRBD2 (5 bases). The sequences come from PBMCs, collected from a glioma patient whose treatment included an IDH1 peptide vaccine. The CDR3 DNA is TGTGCCAGCAAAGCGGACGGATCCTACGAGCAGTACTTC. Residues: CASKADGSYEQYF.